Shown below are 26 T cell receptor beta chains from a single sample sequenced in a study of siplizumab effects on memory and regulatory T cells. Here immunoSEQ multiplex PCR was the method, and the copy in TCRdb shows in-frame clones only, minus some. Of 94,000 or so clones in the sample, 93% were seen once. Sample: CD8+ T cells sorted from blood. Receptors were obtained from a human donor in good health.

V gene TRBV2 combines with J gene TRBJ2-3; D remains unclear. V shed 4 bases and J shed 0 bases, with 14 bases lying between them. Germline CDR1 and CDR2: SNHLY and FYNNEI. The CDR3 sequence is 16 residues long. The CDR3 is CASSGIRPQSTDTQYF. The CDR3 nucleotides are TGTGCCAGCAGTGGAATTAGGCCTCAGAGCACAGATACGCAGTATTTT.

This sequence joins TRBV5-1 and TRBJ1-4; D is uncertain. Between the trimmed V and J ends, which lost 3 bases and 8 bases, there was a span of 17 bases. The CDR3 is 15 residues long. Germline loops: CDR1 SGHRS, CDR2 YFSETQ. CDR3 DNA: TGCGCCAGCAGCTATGACACTAGAGAGGACGAAAAACTGTTTTTT. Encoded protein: CASSYDTREDEKLFF. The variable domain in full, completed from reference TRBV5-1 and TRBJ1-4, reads KAGVTQTPRYLIKTRGQQVTLSCSPISGHRSVSWYQQTPGQGLQFLFEYFSETQRNKGNFPGRFSGRQFSNSRSEMNVSTLELGDSALYLCASSYDTREDEKLFFGSGTQLSVL.

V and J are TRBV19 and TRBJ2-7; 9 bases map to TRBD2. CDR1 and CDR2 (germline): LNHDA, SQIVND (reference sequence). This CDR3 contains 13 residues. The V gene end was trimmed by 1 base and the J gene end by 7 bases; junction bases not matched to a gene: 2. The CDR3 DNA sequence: TGTGCCAGTAGTATAGCGCTAGCGGGAGAGCAGTACTTC. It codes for CASSIALAGEQYF.

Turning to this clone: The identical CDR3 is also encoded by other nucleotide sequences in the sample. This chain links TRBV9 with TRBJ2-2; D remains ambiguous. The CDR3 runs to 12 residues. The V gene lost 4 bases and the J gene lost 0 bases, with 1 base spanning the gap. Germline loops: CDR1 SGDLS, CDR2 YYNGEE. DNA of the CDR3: TGTGCCAGCAGCTCGAACACCGGGGAGCTGTTTTTT. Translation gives CASSSNTGELFF.

The CDR3 nucleotides are TGCGCCAGCAGCCAGGGACTAGATTACAATGAGCAGTTCTTC. Amino acids: CASSQGLDYNEQFF. The chain recombines TRBV4-1 with TRBJ2-1; TRBD2 matches 8 bases. The CDR3 contains 14 residues. The germline V gene has CDR1 MGHRA and CDR2 YSYEKL. J was trimmed by 4 bases and V by 3 bases; bases with no gene match: 2.

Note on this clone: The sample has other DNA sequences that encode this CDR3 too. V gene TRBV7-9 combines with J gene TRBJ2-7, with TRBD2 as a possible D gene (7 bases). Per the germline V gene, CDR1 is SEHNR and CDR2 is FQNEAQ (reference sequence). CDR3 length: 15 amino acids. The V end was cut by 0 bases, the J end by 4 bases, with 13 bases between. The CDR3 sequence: CASSLAGGGSYEQYF. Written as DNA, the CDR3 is TGTGCCAGCAGCTTAGCGGGAGGGGGTTCTTACGAGCAGTACTTC. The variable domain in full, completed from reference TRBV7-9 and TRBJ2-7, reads DTGVSQNPRHKITKRGQNVTFRCDPISEHNRLYWYRQTLGQGPEFLTYFQNEAQLEKSRLLSDRFSAERPKGSFSTLEIQRTEQGDSAMYLCASSLAGGGSYEQYFGPGTRLTVT.

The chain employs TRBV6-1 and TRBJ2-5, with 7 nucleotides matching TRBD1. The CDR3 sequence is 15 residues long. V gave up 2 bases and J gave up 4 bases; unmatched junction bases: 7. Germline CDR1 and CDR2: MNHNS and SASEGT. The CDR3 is CASSEYDRVVETQYF. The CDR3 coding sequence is TGTGCCAGCAGTGAATACGACAGGGTGGTAGAGACCCAGTACTTC.

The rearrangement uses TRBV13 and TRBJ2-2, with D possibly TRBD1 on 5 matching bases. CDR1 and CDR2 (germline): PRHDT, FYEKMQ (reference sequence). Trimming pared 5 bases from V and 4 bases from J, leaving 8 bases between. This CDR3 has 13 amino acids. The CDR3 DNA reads TGTGCCAGCAGCCAAGACAGCACCGGGGAGCTGTTTTTT. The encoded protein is CASSQDSTGELFF.

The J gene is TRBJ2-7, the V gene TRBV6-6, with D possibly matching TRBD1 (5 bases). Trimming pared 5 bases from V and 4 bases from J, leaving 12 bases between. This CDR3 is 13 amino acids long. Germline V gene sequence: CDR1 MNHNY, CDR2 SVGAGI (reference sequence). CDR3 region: CASSVTRVYEQYF. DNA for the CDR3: TGTGCCAGCAGTGTGACCAGGGTATACGAGCAGTACTTC.

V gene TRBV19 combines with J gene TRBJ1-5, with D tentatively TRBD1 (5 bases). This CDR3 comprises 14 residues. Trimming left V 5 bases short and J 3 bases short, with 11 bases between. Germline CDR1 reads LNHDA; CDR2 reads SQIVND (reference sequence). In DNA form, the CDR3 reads TGTGCCAGTAGTCAAGACAGTCTCAATCAGCCCCAGCATTTT. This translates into CASSQDSLNQPQHF. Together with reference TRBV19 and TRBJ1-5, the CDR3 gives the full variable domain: DGGITQSPKYLFRKEGQNVTLSCEQNLNHDAMYWYRQDPGQGLRLIYYSQIVNDFQKGDIAEGYSVSREKKESFPLTVTSAQKNPTAFYLCASSQDSLNQPQHFGDGTRLSIL.

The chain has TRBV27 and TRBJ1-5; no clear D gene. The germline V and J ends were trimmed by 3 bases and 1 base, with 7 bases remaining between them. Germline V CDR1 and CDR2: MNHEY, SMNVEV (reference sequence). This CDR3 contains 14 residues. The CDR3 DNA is TGTGCCAGCAGTTTGGCGCGAAGCAATCAGCCCCAGCATTTT. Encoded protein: CASSLARSNQPQHF.

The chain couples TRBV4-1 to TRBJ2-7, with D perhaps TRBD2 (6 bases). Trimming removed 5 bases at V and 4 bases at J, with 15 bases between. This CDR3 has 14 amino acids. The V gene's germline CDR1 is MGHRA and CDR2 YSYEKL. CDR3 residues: CASSAGTPGYEQYF. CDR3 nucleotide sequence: TGCGCCAGCAGCGCCGGGACTCCAGGTTACGAGCAGTACTTC.

CDR3: CASSILAGGYNEQFF. The CDR3 DNA is TGTGCCAGCAGCATATTAGCGGGAGGGTACAATGAGCAGTTCTTC. The rearrangement links TRBV7-3 to TRBJ2-1; TRBD2 matches at 11 bases. V was clipped by 5 bases and J by 4 bases; unmatched bases: 4. This CDR3 spans 15 amino acids. In germline, CDR1 is SGHTA, CDR2 FQGTGA. Drawing the rest from reference TRBV7-3 and TRBJ2-1, the complete variable domain is GAGVSQTPSNKVTEKGKYVELRCDPISGHTALYWYRQSLGQGPEFLIYFQGTGAADDSGLPNDRFFAVRPEGSVSTLKIQRTERGDSAVYLCASSILAGGYNEQFFGPGTRLTVL.

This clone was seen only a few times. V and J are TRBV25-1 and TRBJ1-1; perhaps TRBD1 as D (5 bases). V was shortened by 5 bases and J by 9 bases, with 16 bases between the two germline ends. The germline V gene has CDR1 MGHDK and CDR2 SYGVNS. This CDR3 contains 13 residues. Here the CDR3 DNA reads TGTGCCAGCAGTTTGGACACGTCGGGGAAAGCTTTCTTT. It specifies CASSLDTSGKAFF.

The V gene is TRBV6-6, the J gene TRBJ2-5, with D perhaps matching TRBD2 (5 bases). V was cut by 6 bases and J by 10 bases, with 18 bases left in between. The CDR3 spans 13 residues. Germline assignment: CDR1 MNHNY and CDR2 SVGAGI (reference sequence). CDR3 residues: CASSLLYPEGQYF. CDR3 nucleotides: TGTGCCAGCAGCCTACTATACCCTGAGGGCCAGTACTTC.

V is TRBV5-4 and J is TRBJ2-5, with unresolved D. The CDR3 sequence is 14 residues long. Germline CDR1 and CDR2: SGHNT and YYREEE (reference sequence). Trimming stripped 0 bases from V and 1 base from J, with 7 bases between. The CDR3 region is CASSLGLSQETQYF. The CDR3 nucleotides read TGTGCCAGCAGCTTGGGGCTCTCCCAAGAGACCCAGTACTTC.

CDR3: CSVDSPHGYEQYF. In DNA form, the CDR3 reads TGCAGCGTTGATTCGCCGCATGGCTACGAGCAGTACTTC. This chain joins TRBV29-1 and TRBJ2-7; D remains unclear. The CDR3 loop spans 13 amino acids. Germline loops: CDR1 SQVTM, CDR2 ANQGSEA. Trimming took off 3 bases at V and 3 bases at J, with 12 bases between the two ends.

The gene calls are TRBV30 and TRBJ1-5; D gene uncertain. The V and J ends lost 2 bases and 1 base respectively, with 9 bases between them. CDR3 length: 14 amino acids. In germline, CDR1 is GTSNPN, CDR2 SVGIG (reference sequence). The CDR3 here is CAWSPGSSNQPQHF. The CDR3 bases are TGTGCCTGGAGTCCGGGGTCGAGCAATCAGCCCCAGCATTTT. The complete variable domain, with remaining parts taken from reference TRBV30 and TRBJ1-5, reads SQTIHQWPATLVQPVGSPLSLECTVEGTSNPNLYWYRQAAGRGLQLLFYSVGIGQISSEVPQNLSASRPQDRQFILSSKKLLLSDSGFYLCAWSPGSSNQPQHFGDGTRLSIL.

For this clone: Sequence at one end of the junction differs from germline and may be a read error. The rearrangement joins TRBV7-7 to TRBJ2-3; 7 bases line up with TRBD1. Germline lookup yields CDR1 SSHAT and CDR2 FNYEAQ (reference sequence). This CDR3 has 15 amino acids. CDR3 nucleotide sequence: TGTGCTAGCAGCCTAGGACAGGACCACACAGATACGCAGTATTTT. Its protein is CASSLGQDHTDTQYF.

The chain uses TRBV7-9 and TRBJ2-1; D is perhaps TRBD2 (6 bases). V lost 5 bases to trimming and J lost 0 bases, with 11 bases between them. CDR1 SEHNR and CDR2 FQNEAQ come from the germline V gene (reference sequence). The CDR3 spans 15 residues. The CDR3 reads CASSVRGSSYNEQFF. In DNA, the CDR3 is TGTGCCAGCAGCGTCCGGGGGAGCTCCTACAATGAGCAGTTCTTC.

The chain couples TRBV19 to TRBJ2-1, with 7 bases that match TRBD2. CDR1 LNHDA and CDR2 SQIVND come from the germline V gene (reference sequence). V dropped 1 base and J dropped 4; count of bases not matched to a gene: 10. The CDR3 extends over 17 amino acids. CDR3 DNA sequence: TGTGCCAGTAGTATAGTATTCGGCGGGAGCTCTTACAATGAGCAGTTCTTC. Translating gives CASSIVFGGSSYNEQFF.

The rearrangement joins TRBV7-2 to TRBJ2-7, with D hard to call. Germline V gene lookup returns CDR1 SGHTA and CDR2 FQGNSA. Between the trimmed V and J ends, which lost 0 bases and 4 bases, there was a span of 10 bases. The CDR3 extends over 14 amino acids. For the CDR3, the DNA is TGTGCCAGCAGCTTAGCGCCGGTACCATACGAGCAGTACTTC. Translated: CASSLAPVPYEQYF.

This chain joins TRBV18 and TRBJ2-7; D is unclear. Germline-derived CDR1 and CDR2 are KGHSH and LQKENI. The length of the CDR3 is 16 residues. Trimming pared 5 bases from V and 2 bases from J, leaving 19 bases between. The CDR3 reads CASSNLPGQPPYEQYF. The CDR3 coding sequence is TGTGCCAGCTCAAACTTGCCGGGCCAACCACCCTACGAGCAGTACTTC.

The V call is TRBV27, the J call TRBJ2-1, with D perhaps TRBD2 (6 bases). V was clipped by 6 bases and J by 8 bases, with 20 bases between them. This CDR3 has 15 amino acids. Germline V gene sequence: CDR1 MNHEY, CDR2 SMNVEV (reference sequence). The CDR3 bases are TGTGCCAGCAGCCTCCTAGGAGGGGATCGGCATGAGCAGTTCTTC. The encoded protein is CASSLLGGDRHEQFF.

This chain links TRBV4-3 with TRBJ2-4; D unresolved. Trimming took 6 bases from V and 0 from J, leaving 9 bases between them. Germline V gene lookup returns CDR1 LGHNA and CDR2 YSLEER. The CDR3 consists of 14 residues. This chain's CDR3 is CASSLTVAKNIQYF. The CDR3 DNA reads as TGCGCCAGCAGTCTCACAGTAGCCAAAAACATTCAGTACTTC.

In DNA form, the CDR3 reads TGTGCCAGCAGCACAGGACAGGGTCGGGCCTACGAGCAGTACTTC. Its translation: CASSTGQGRAYEQYF. This rearrangement joins TRBV9 to TRBJ2-7; TRBD1 aligns across 8 bases. The CDR3 length is 15 residues. Germline V gives CDR1 SGDLS, CDR2 YYNGEE. V shed 4 bases and J 2 bases; nucleotides not matched to a gene: 8. Looking up the rest from reference TRBV9 and TRBJ2-7 gives the full variable domain: DSGVTQTPKHLITATGQRVTLRCSPRSGDLSVYWYQQSLDQGLQFLIQYYNGEERAKGNILERFSAQQFPDLHSELNLSSLELGDSALYFCASSTGQGRAYEQYFGPGTRLTVT.